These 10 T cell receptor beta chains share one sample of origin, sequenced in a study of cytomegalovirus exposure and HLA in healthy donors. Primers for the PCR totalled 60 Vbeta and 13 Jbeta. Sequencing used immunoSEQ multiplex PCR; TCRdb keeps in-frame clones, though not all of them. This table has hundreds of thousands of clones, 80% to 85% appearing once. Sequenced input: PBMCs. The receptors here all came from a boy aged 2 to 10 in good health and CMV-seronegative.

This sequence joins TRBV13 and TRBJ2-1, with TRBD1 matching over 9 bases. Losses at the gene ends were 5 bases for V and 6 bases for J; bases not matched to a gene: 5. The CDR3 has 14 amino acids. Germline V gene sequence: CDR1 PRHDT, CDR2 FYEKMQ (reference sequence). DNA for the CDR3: TGTGCCAGCAGCGTGGGACAGGGTGTCAATGAGCAGTTCTTC. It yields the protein CASSVGQGVNEQFF. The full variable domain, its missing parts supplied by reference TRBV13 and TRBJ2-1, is AAGVIQSPRHLIKEKRETATLKCYPIPRHDTVYWYQQGPGQDPQFLISFYEKMQSDKGSIPDRFSAQQFSDYHSELNMSSLELGDSALYFCASSVGQGVNEQFFGPGTRLTVL.

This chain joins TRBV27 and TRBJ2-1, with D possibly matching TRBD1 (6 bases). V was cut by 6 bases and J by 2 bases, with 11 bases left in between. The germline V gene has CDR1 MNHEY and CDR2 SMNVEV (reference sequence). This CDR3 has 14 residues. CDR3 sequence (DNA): TGTGCCAGCAGCCCTCGGGACACCTACAATGAGCAGTTCTTC. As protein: CASSPRDTYNEQFF.

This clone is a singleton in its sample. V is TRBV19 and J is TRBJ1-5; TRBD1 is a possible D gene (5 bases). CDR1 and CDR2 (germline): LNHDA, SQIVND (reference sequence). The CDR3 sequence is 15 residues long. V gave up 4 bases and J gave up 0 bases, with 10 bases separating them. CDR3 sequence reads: CASSNLDNSNQPQHF. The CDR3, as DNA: TGTGCCAGTAGTAATTTGGACAATAGCAATCAGCCCCAGCATTTT.

CDR3 loop: CASSPGLDEQYF. The DNA of the CDR3 is TGTGCCAGCAGTCCGGGATTAGACGAGCAGTACTTC. The rearrangement uses TRBV2 and TRBJ2-7; D possibly corresponds to TRBD2 (5 bases). V was shortened by 5 bases and J by 5 bases, with 10 bases between the two germline ends. The germline V gene has CDR1 SNHLY and CDR2 FYNNEI. The CDR3 has 12 amino acids.

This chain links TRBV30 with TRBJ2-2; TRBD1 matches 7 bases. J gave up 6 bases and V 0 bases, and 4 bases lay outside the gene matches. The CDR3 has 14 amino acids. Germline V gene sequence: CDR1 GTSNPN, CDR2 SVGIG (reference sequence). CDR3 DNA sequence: TGTGCCTGGAGTGTTGGGCAGGGGGCCGGGGAGCTGTTTTTT. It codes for CAWSVGQGAGELFF.

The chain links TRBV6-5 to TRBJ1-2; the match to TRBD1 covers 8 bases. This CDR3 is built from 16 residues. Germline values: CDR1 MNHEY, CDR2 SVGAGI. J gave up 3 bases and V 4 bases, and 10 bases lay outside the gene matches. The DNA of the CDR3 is TGTGCCAGCAGTTCTAAGTCAGGGGGCGCCTACTATGGCTACACCTTC. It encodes CASSSKSGGAYYGYTF.

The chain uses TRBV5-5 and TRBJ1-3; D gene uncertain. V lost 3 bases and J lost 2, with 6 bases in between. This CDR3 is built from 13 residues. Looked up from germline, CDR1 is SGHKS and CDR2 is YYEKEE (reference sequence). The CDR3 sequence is CASSWPAGNTIYF. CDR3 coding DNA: TGTGCCAGCAGCTGGCCAGCTGGAAACACCATATATTTT.

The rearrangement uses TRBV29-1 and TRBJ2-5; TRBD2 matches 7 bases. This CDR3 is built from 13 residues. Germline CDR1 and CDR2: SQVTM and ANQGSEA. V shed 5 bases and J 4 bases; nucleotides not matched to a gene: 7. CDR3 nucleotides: TGCAGCGTTTTGCTGTTAGCGGGAGAGACCCAGTACTTC. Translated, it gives CSVLLLAGETQYF.

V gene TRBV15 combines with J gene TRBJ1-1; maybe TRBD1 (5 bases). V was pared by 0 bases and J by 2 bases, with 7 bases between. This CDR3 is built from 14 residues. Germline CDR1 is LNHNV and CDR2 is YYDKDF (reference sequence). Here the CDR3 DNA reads TGTGCCACCAGCAGAGATCAGGGTAACACTGAAGCTTTCTTT. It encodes CATSRDQGNTEAFF.

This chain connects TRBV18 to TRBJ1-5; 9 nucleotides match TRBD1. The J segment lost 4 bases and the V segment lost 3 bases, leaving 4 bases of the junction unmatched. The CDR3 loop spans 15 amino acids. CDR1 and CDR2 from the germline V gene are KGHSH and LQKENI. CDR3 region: CASSPTGGGNQPQHF. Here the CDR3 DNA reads TGTGCCAGCTCACCTACAGGGGGCGGTAATCAGCCCCAGCATTTT.